Shown below are 20 T cell receptor beta chains from a single sample sequenced in a study of cytomegalovirus exposure and HLA in healthy donors. PCR was performed using 60 Vbeta and 13 Jbeta primers. Assay: immunoSEQ multiplex PCR; the TCRdb copy retains only in-frame clones and omits some. The data contain some 130,000 clones, 60% to 80% of them singletons. Sequencing was carried out using PBMCs. The receptor source for this set is a man between 25 and 39 years old in good health and CMV-seronegative.

The J gene is TRBJ2-5, the V gene TRBV5-1; 8 nucleotides match TRBD1. V was pared by 5 bases and J by 5 bases, with 5 bases of the junction left unmatched. The CDR3 totals 13 residues. Germline-derived CDR1 and CDR2 are SGHRS and YFSETQ. CDR3 nucleotides: TGCGCCAGCAGTTCAGGGGGCGGGGAGACCCAGTACTTC. Translating it yields CASSSGGGETQYF.

Written as DNA, the CDR3 is TGTGCCAGCAGTTACCGCTATCACGGGACAGATGAGACCCAGTACTTC. Translation: CASSYRYHGTDETQYF. The chain combines TRBV6-5 with TRBJ2-5; 7 positions agree with TRBD1. Losses at the gene ends were 2 bases for V and 5 bases for J; bases not matched to a gene: 11. CDR1 MNHEY and CDR2 SVGAGI come from the germline V gene. CDR3 size: 16 residues.

This sequence joins TRBV5-6 and TRBJ1-2; 7 nucleotides line up with TRBD1. Germline values: CDR1 SGHDT, CDR2 YYEEEE. V trimming: 2 bases; J trimming: 0 bases; junction bases outside the gene matches: 1. The CDR3 loop spans 14 amino acids. The DNA for the CDR3 is TGTGCCAGCAGCTTTGGGACAGCTAACTATGGCTACACCTTC. It is translated as CASSFGTANYGYTF.

This clone was observed a few times. This sequence joins TRBV11-1 and TRBJ2-3, with a tentative D call TRBD2 (6 bases). V lost 6 bases to trimming and J lost 4 bases, with 14 bases between them. CDR3 length equals 14 residues. Germline CDR1 is SGHAT and CDR2 is FQDESV (reference sequence). The CDR3 protein is CASSPWGLSDTQYF. CDR3 coding DNA: TGTGCCAGCAGTCCTTGGGGACTCTCAGATACGCAGTATTTT.

V is TRBV6-1 and J is TRBJ2-1; D not resolved. The CDR3 consists of 13 residues. Trimming removed 6 bases from V and 4 bases from J, with 10 bases in between. Germline V gene data show CDR1 as MNHNS and CDR2 as SASEGT. The CDR3 DNA follows: TGTGCCAGCAGCCTGGAGCTATACAATGAGCAGTTCTTC. It codes for CASSLELYNEQFF.

The chain joins TRBV6-1 to TRBJ1-5; a possible D gene is TRBD1 (5 bases). The CDR3 has 16 amino acids. CDR1 and CDR2 from the germline V gene are MNHNS and SASEGT. With 1 base removed from V and 2 bases from J, the gap between germline ends came to 12 bases. In nucleotides, the CDR3 is TGTGCCAGCAGTGAAGGGCAGGGATGGGGCAATCAGCCCCAGCATTTT. Its protein is CASSEGQGWGNQPQHF.

V and J are TRBV7-8 and TRBJ2-7; tentative D call: TRBD1 (6 bases). The V gene's germline CDR1 is SGHVS and CDR2 FQNEAQ. CDR3 length: 14 residues. Trimming removed 5 bases from V and 3 bases from J, with 14 bases in between. CDR3 residues: CASSQRQVDYEQYF. The DNA of the CDR3 is TGTGCCAGCAGCCAACGACAGGTGGACTACGAGCAGTACTTC.

The gene calls are TRBV4-2 and TRBJ1-1; no clear D gene. From germline, CDR1 is LGHNA and CDR2 YNFKEQ. This CDR3 contains 13 residues. V was shortened by 1 base and J by 1 base, with 4 bases between the two germline ends. As DNA, the CDR3 is TGTGCCAGCAGCCAAGCACAGAACACTGAAGCTTTCTTT. This sequence encodes CASSQAQNTEAFF.

This clone was seen once. The chain joins TRBV7-3 to TRBJ2-2, with a weak D call TRBD1 (5 bases). The length of the CDR3 is 16 residues. V gave up 6 bases and J gave up 0 bases, with 14 bases separating them. The germline CDR1 and CDR2 sequences are SGHTA and FQGTGA. CDR3 coding DNA: TGTGCCAGCAGGTCAGCAGGGTCCACGAACACCGGGGAGCTGTTTTTT. Translated: CASRSAGSTNTGELFF.

The chain uses TRBV10-1 and TRBJ1-4; the match to TRBD1 covers 7 bases. Germline CDR1 reads WNHNN; CDR2 reads SYGVQD (reference sequence). V lost 9 bases, J lost 3 bases, and 7 bases stayed unmatched. CDR3 length: 14 amino acids. The CDR3 loop reads CARILTGSNEKLFF. In DNA form, the CDR3 reads TGCGCCAGAATATTGACAGGGTCTAATGAAAAACTGTTTTTT.

The chain links TRBV9 to TRBJ2-3; TRBD2 aligns across 7 bases. The length of the CDR3 is 14 residues. The ends lost 2 bases at V and 0 bases at J; junction bases unmatched: 0. Germline V lookup: CDR1 SGDLS, CDR2 YYNGEE. In DNA, the CDR3 is TGTGCCAGCAGCGTTAGCGGGAGCACAGATACGCAGTATTTT. This codes for CASSVSGSTDTQYF.

The V gene is TRBV9, the J gene TRBJ2-2, with TRBD1 as a possible D gene (5 bases). The CDR3 loop spans 14 amino acids. The germline gives CDR1 SGDLS, CDR2 YYNGEE. V shed 0 bases and J shed 6 bases, with 9 bases lying between them. CDR3 region: CASSVGQGSGELFF. For the CDR3, the DNA is TGTGCCAGCAGCGTAGGGCAGGGCTCCGGGGAGCTGTTTTTT.

The V gene is TRBV5-5, the J gene TRBJ2-1, with 8 bases identical to TRBD2. Germline lookup yields CDR1 SGHKS and CDR2 YYEKEE (reference sequence). This CDR3 has 17 residues. V shed 4 bases and J 2 bases; nucleotides not matched to a gene: 11. CDR3 in DNA: TGTGCCAGCAGCCCCGGGGATGCGGGAGGTACCTACAATGAGCAGTTCTTC. Translated: CASSPGDAGGTYNEQFF.

The chain links TRBV29-1 to TRBJ2-1; maybe TRBD1 (6 bases). Trimming removed 7 bases at V and 8 bases at J, with 21 bases between. The CDR3 covers 14 residues. Germline V gene lookup returns CDR1 SQVTM and CDR2 ANQGSEA. The CDR3 sequence is CSASPGTLDDEQFF. As DNA, the CDR3 is TGCAGCGCGTCACCCGGGACACTCGACGATGAGCAGTTCTTC.

CDR3 nucleotides: TGTGCCTGGAGAGAGAGCCCTGGAAACACCATATATTTT. This gives the protein CAWRESPGNTIYF. V is TRBV30 and J is TRBJ1-3, with D uncertain. With 3 bases removed from V and 2 bases from J, the gap between germline ends came to 8 bases. This CDR3 spans 13 amino acids. Per germline, CDR1 GTSNPN and CDR2 SVGIG (reference sequence). Looking up the rest from reference TRBV30 and TRBJ1-3 gives the full variable domain: SQTIHQWPATLVQPVGSPLSLECTVEGTSNPNLYWYRQAAGRGLQLLFYSVGIGQISSEVPQNLSASRPQDRQFILSSKKLLLSDSGFYLCAWRESPGNTIYFGEGSWLTVV.

This clone has just a few counts. The J gene is TRBJ2-1, the V gene TRBV13; D is perhaps TRBD1 (7 bases). The V gene's germline CDR1 is PRHDT and CDR2 FYEKMQ (reference sequence). V was trimmed by 8 bases and J by 7 bases, leaving 18 bases between them. The CDR3 sequence is 14 residues long. The CDR3 DNA is TGTGCCAGCTGGCGTGGGCAGGGGGGAAATGAGCAGTTCTTC. Protein: CASWRGQGGNEQFF.

This rearrangement joins TRBV2 to TRBJ1-1; D unclear. The V gene lost 8 bases and the J gene lost 0 bases, with 10 bases spanning the gap. This CDR3 spans 13 amino acids. From germline, CDR1 is SNHLY and CDR2 FYNNEI. The CDR3 is CASLEIMNTEAFF. As DNA, the CDR3 is TGTGCCAGCCTCGAGATTATGAACACTGAAGCTTTCTTT. Together with reference TRBV2 and TRBJ1-1, the CDR3 gives the full variable domain: EPEVTQTPSHQVTQMGQEVILRCVPISNHLYFYWYRQILGQKVEFLVSFYNNEISEKSEIFDDQFSVERPDGSNFTLKIRSTKLEDSAMYFCASLEIMNTEAFFGQGTRLTVV.

The V gene is TRBV6-6, the J gene TRBJ2-3, with 7 bases matching TRBD2. Trimming cost V 7 bases and J 4 bases; bases outside gene matches: 5. Germline CDR1 is MNHNY and CDR2 is SVGAGI (reference sequence). The CDR3 spans 13 residues. The CDR3 reads CASKIAGADTQYF. CDR3 coding DNA: TGTGCCAGCAAGATCGCGGGAGCAGATACGCAGTATTTT.

The chain employs TRBV7-6 and TRBJ2-2; a possible D gene is TRBD2 (5 bases). The CDR3 sequence is 14 residues long. With 6 bases removed from V and 5 bases from J, the gap between germline ends came to 13 bases. In germline, CDR1 is SGHVS, CDR2 FNYEAQ. CDR3 protein: CASSPQPGTGELFF. CDR3 sequence (DNA): TGTGCCAGCAGTCCCCAACCGGGGACCGGGGAGCTGTTTTTT.

This clone appeared once. This rearrangement joins TRBV28 to TRBJ2-7, with D possibly matching TRBD1 (6 bases). With 4 bases removed from V and 2 bases from J, the gap between germline ends came to 12 bases. The CDR3 length is 14 residues. The germline V gene has CDR1 MDHEN and CDR2 SYDVKM. CDR3 coding DNA: TGTGCCAGCAGTTCACAGGGCCCCCCCTACGAGCAGTACTTC. Translation gives CASSSQGPPYEQYF.